Here is one T cell receptor (beta chain) with its context. Only in-frame clones appear in the TCRdb table, and some are missing; sequencing was by immunoSEQ multiplex PCR. The data hold 83,000 or so clones, with 94% observed a single time. These data are taken from a study of T cell changes during pregnancy in multiple sclerosis. The CDR3 is 15 residues long. CDR1 and CDR2 (germline): SGHVS, FQNEAQ. Trimming took off 2 bases at V and 8 bases at J, with 16 bases between the two ends. This TCR derives from a female donor in good health, enrolled as a control in a pregnancy study. The chain combines TRBV7-8 with TRBJ2-1; tentative D call: TRBD2 (5 bases). The sample here was peripheral blood, taken after pregnancy. CDR3 sequence reads: CASSLIRVVGDEQFF. CDR3 nucleotide sequence: TGTGCCAGCAGCTTAATCCGGGTGGTCGGGGATGAGCAGTTCTTC. The whole variable domain, filled in from reference TRBV7-8 and TRBJ2-1, reads GAGVSQSPRYKVAKRGQDVALRCDPISGHVSLFWYQQALGQGPEFLTYFQNEAQLDKSGLPSDRFFAERPEGSVSTLKIQRTQQEDSAVYLCASSLIRVVGDEQFFGPGTRLTVL.